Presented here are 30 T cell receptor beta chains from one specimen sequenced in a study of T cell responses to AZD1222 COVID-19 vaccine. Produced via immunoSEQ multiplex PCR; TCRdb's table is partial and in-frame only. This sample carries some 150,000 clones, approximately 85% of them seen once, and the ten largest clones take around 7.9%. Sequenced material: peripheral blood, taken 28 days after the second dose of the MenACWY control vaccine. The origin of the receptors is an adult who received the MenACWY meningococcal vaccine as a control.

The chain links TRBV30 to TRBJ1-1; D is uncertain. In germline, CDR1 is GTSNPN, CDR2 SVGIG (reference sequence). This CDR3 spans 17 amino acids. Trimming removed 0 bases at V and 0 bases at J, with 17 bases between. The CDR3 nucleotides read TGTGCCTGGAGTGTAACGAAGTCGGGTGTCATGAACACTGAAGCTTTCTTT. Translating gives CAWSVTKSGVMNTEAFF.

CDR3 protein: CASSAGQAGTGELFF. The CDR3 DNA follows: TGTGCCAGCAGCGCAGGACAGGCGGGCACCGGGGAGCTGTTTTTT. The chain uses TRBV9 and TRBJ2-2; 7 bases are shared with TRBD1. V lost 3 bases and J lost 4; bases outside the gene matches: 6. In germline, CDR1 is SGDLS, CDR2 YYNGEE. There are 15 residues in the CDR3.

The CDR3 region is CASSQLESYEQYF. For the CDR3, the DNA is TGTGCCAGCAGCCAACTTGAATCATACGAGCAGTACTTC. V and J are TRBV3-1 (or the pseudogene TRBV3-2) and TRBJ2-7; D unresolved. Trimming cost V 2 bases and J 4 bases, with 9 bases left between them. Germline V gene lookup returns CDR1 LGHDT and CDR2 YNNKEL (reference sequence). The CDR3 runs 13 residues.

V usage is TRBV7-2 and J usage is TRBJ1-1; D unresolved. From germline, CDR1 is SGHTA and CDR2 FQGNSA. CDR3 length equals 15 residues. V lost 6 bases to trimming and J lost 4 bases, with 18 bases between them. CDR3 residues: CASRNPGLLTTEAFF. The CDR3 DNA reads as TGTGCCAGCAGAAACCCGGGCCTACTAACCACTGAAGCTTTCTTT.

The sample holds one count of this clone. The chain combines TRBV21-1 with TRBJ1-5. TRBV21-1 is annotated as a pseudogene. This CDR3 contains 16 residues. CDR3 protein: CASSAWEGVSNQPQHF. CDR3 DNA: TGTGCCAGCAGCGCCTGGGAGGGGGTTAGCAATCAGCCCCAGCATTTT.

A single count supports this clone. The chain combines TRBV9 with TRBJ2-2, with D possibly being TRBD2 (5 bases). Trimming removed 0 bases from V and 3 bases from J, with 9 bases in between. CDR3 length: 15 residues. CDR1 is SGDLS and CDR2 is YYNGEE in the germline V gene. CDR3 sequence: CASSVEERYTGELFF. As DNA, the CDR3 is TGTGCCAGCAGCGTAGAGGAGCGGTACACCGGGGAGCTGTTTTTT.

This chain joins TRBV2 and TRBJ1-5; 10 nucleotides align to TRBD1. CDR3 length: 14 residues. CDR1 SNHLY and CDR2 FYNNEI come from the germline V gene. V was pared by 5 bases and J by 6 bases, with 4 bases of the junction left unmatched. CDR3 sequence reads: CASSPDRGRQPQHF. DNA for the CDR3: TGTGCCAGCAGTCCCGACAGGGGGCGTCAGCCCCAGCATTTT. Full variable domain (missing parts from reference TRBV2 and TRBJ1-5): EPEVTQTPSHQVTQMGQEVILRCVPISNHLYFYWYRQILGQKVEFLVSFYNNEISEKSEIFDDQFSVERPDGSNFTLKIRSTKLEDSAMYFCASSPDRGRQPQHFGDGTRLSIL.

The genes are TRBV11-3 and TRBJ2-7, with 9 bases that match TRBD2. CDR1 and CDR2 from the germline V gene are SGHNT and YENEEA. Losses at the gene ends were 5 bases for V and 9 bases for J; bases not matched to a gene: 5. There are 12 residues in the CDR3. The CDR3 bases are TGTGCCAGCAGCCCACCGGGACTAGCGCAGTACTTC. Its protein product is CASSPPGLAQYF. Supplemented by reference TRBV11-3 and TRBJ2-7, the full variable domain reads EAGVVQSPRYKIIEKKQPVAFWCNPISGHNTLYWYLQNLGQGPELLIRYENEEAVDDSQLPKDRFSAERLKGVDSTLKIQPAELGDSAVYLCASSPPGLAQYFGPGTRLTVT.

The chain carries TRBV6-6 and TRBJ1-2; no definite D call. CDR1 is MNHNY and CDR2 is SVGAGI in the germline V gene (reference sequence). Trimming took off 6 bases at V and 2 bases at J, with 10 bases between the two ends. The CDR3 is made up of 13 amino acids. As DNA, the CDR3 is TGTGCCAGCAGCTACGATCCGAACTATGGCTACACCTTC. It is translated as CASSYDPNYGYTF.

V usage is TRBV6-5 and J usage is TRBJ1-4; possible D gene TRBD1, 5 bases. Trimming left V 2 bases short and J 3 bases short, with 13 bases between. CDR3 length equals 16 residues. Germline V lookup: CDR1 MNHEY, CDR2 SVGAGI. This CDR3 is CASSYVRRGPNEKLFF. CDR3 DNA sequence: TGTGCCAGCAGTTACGTGAGACGGGGACCTAATGAAAAACTGTTTTTT.

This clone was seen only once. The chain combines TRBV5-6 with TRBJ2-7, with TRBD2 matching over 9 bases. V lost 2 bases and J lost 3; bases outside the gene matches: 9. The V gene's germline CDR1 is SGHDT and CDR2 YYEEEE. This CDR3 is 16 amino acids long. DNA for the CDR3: TGTGCCAGCAGCTTAAGATGGCGGGGGGGCCTCTACGAGCAGTACGTC. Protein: CASSLRWRGGLYEQYV.

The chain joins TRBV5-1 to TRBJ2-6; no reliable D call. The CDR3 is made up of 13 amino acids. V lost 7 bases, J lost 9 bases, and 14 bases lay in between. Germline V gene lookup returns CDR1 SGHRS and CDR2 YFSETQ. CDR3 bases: TGCGCCAGCTCCGACTGGGTTGACAACGTCCTGACTTTC. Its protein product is CASSDWVDNVLTF.

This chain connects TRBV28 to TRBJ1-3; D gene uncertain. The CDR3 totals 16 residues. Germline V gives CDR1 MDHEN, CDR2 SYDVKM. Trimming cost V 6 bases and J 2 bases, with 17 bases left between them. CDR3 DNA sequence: TGTGCCAGCAGCACCCTCTCGGTTGGCACTGGAAACACCATATATTTT. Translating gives CASSTLSVGTGNTIYF.

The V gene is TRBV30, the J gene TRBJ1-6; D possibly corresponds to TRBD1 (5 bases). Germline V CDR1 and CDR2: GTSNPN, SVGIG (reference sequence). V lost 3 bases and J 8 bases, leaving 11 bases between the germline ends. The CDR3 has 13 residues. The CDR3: CAWSAPGDSPLHF. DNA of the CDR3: TGTGCCTGGAGCGCCCCGGGGGATTCACCCCTCCACTTT.

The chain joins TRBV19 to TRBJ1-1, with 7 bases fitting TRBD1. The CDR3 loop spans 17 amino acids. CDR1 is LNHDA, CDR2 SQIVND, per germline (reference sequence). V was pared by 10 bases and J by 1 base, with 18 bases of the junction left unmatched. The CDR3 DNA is TGTGCCACCGCGAGCCTGGAGGGGGCGCGGGGGAACACTGAAGCTTTCTTT. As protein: CATASLEGARGNTEAFF.

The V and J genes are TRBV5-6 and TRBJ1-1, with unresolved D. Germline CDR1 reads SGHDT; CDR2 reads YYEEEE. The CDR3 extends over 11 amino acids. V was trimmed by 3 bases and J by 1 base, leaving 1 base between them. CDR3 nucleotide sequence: TGTGCCAGCAGCTCGAACACTGAAGCTTTCTTT. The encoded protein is CASSSNTEAFF.

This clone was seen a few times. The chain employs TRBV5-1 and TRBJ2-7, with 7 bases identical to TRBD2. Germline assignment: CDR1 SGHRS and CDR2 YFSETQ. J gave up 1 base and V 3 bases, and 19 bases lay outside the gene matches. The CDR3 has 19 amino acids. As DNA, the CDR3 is TGCGCCAGCAGCTCCCTATCCCCCACCCTAGCGGCGTTGTCCTACGAGCAGTACTTC. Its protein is CASSSLSPTLAALSYEQYF.

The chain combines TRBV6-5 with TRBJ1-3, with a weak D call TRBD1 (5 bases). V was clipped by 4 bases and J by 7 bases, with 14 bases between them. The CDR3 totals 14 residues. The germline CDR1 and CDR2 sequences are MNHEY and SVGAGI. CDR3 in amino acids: CASSLGGKSNTIYF. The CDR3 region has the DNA TGTGCCAGCAGTTTGGGGGGGAAAAGTAACACCATATATTTT.

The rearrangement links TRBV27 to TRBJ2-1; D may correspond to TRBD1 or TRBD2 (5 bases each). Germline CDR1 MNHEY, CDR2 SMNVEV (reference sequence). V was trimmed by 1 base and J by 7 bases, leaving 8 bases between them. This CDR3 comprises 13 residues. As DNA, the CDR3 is TGTGCCAGCAGTTTATATTGGGGGAATGAGCAGTTCTTC. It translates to CASSLYWGNEQFF.

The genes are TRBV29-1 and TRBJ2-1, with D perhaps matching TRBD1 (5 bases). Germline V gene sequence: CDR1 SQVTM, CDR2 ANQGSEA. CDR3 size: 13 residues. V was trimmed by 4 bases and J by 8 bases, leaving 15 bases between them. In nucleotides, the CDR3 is TGCAGCGTTGGCGGCAGGGTTCACCATGAGCAGTTCTTC. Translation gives CSVGGRVHHEQFF.

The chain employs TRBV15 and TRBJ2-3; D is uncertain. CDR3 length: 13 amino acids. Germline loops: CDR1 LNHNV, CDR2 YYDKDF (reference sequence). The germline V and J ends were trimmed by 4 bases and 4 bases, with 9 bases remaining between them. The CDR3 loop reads CATSTAAADTQYF. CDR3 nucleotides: TGTGCCACCAGCACAGCAGCCGCAGATACGCAGTATTTT.

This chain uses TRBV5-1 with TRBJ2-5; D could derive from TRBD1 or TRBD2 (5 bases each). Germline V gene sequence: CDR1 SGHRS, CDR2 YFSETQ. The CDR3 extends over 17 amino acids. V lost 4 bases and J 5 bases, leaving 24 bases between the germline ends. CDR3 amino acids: CASSPSPGASVGETQYF. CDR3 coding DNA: TGCGCCAGCAGCCCCTCGCCCGGGGCATCCGTTGGGGAGACCCAGTACTTC.

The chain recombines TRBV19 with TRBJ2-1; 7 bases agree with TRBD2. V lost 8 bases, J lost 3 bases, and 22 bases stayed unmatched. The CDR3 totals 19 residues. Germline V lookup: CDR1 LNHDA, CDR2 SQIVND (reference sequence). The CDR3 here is CASQYEGFGEGSYYNEQFF. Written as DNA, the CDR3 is TGTGCCAGTCAGTATGAGGGGTTCGGGGAGGGGAGCTACTACAATGAGCAGTTCTTC.

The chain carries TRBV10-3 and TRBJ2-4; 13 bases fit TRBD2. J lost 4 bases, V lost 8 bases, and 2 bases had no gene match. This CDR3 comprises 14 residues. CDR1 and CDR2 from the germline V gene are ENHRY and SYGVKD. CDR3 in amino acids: CAIGTSGNKNIQYF. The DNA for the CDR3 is TGTGCCATCGGGACTAGCGGGAATAAAAACATTCAGTACTTC.

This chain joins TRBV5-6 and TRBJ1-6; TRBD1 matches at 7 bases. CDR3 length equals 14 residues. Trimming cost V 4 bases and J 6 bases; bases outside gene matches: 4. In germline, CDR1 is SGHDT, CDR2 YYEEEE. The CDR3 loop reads CASSPGQLNSPLHF. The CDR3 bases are TGTGCCAGCAGCCCGGGACAGCTTAATTCACCCCTCCACTTT. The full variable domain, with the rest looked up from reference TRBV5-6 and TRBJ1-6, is DAGVTQSPTHLIKTRGQQVTLRCSPKSGHDTVSWYQQALGQGPQFIFQYYEEEERQRGNFPDRFSGHQFPNYSSELNVNALLLGDSALYLCASSPGQLNSPLHFGNGTRLTVT.

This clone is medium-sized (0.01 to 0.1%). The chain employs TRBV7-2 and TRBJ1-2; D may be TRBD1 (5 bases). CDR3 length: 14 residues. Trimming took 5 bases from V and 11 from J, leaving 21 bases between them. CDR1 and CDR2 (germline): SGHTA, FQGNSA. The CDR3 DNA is TGTGCCAGCAGCCCGGGGGGAGGGATGGGTGTTTACACCTTC. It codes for CASSPGGGMGVYTF.

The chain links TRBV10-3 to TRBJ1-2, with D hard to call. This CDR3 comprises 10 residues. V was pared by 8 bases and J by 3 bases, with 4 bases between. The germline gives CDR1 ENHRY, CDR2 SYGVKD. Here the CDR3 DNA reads TGTGCCATCTGGGACTATGGCTACACCTTC. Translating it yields CAIWDYGYTF.

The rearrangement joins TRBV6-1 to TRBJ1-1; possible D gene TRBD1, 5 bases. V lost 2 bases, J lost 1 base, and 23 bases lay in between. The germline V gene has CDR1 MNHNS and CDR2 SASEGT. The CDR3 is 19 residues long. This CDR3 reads CASSEIGWGQGLRNTEAFF. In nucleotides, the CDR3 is TGTGCCAGCAGTGAAATTGGTTGGGGCCAGGGCTTGAGGAACACTGAAGCTTTCTTT.

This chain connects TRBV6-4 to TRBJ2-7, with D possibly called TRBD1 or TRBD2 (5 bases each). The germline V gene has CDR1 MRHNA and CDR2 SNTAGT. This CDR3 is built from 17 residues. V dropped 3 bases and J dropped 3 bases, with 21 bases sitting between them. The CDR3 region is CASSDRAPGRRVYEQYF. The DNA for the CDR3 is TGTGCCAGCAGTGATAGAGCCCCAGGGAGAAGGGTCTACGAGCAGTACTTC.

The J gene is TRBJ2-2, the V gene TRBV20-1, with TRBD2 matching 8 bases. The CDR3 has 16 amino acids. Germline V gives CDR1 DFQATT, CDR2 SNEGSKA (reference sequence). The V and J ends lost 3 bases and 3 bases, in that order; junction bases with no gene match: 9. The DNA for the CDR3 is TGCAGTGCTAGTCAGGCCGGGACTAGTGACACCGGGGAGCTGTTTTTT. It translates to CSASQAGTSDTGELFF.